These T cell receptor beta chains were read from a single sample in a study of T cells in tuberculosis. Here immunoSEQ multiplex PCR was the method, and the copy in TCRdb shows in-frame clones only, minus some. The top ten clones hold 5.5% to 8% of a sample with under 45,000 clones, more than 85% of them seen once. Sequenced: PBMCs. The source of these receptors is a donor aged 5 to 30 with latent tuberculosis or without tuberculosis infection. The CDR3 runs from the conserved cysteine through the conserved F or W. The D gene is left open where the match is weak. Size is omitted from some rows. Given values are once, few, many or a class for expanded clones.

J: TRBJ1-6
V: TRBV7-3
D: TRBD1
size: NA
CDR3: CASSLDRMGSPLHF
DNA: TGTGCCAGCAGCTTGGACAGGATGGGGTCACCCCTCCACTTT

J: TRBJ1-1
V: TRBV19
D: NA
size: NA
CDR3: CASSIQGTMNTEAFF
DNA: TGTGCCAGTAGTATACAGGGCACAATGAACACTGAAGCTTTCTTT

J: TRBJ1-6
V: TRBV11-3
D: NA
size: NA
CDR3: CASSLGGNSPLHF
DNA: TGTGCCAGCAGCTTAGGAGGAAATTCACCCCTCCACTTT

J: TRBJ1-2
V: TRBV7-9
D: TRBD1
size: NA
CDR3: CASRAGQGAKVNGYTF
DNA: TGTGCCAGCAGGGCTGGACAGGGGGCGAAGGTAAATGGCTACACCTTC

J: TRBJ2-7
V: TRBV2
D: NA
size: NA
CDR3: CASKFPDSTYEQYF
DNA: TGTGCCAGCAAGTTTCCGGACAGCACCTACGAGCAGTACTTC

J: TRBJ1-4
V: TRBV27
D: TRBD1
size: NA
CDR3: CASSLGQGRKKLFF
DNA: TGTGCCAGCAGTTTGGGACAGGGGAGGAAAAAACTGTTTTTT

J: TRBJ1-2
V: TRBV2
D: TRBD1
size: few
CDR3: CASSGQGTSYGYTF
DNA: TGTGCCAGCAGTGGACAGGGGACTTCCTATGGCTACACCTTC

J: TRBJ1-1
V: TRBV5-8
D: NA
size: medium-sized
CDR3: CASSRRGGTEAFF
DNA: TGTGCCAGCAGCAGGAGGGGAGGCACTGAAGCTTTCTTT

J: TRBJ2-7
V: TRBV27
D: TRBD1
size: NA
CDR3: CASSLVGTGLYEQYF
DNA: TGTGCCAGCAGTTTAGTCGGGACAGGACTCTACGAGCAGTACTTC

J: TRBJ2-7
V: TRBV7-8
D: NA
size: NA
CDR3: CASSQALWGDEQYF
DNA: TGTGCCAGCAGTCAAGCGCTTTGGGGAGACGAGCAGTACTTC

J: TRBJ1-1
V: TRBV7-8
D: NA
size: once
CDR3: CASSFRGGTEAFF
DNA: TGTGCCAGCAGCTTCAGGGGTGGGACTGAAGCTTTCTTT

J: TRBJ2-1
V: TRBV7-6
D: NA
size: NA
CDR3: CASSLAGGVGGEQFF
DNA: TGTGCCAGCAGCTTAGCTGGCGGGGTCGGAGGTGAGCAGTTCTTC

J: TRBJ2-7
V: TRBV5-4
D: NA
size: once
CDR3: CASSLVHRALDEQYF
DNA: TGTGCCAGCAGCTTGGTACACAGGGCCCTCGACGAGCAGTACTTC

J: TRBJ1-2
V: TRBV5-5
D: NA
size: once
CDR3: CASSRVVGVSYGYTF
DNA: TGTGCCAGCAGCCGCGTGGTCGGGGTTTCATATGGCTACACCTTC

J: TRBJ2-7
V: TRBV30
D: NA
size: NA
CDR3: CAWKRSDSYEQYF
DNA: TGTGCCTGGAAACGTTCAGATTCCTACGAGCAGTACTTC

J: TRBJ2-1
V: TRBV19
D: TRBD1
size: once
CDR3: CASGDRVNSEQFF
DNA: TGTGCCAGCGGGGACAGGGTGAACAGTGAGCAGTTCTTC

J: TRBJ2-6
V: TRBV2
D: NA
size: NA
CDR3: CASSDREGANVLTF
DNA: TGTGCCAGCAGTGACAGGGAAGGGGCCAACGTCCTGACTTTC

J: TRBJ2-1
V: TRBV25-1
D: NA
size: NA
CDR3: CASSTYGGNEQFF
DNA: TGTGCCAGCAGTACATATGGAGGGAATGAGCAGTTCTTC

J: TRBJ1-2
V: TRBV29-1
D: NA
size: once
CDR3: CSVSGNLYGYTF
DNA: TGCAGCGTCTCCGGGAACCTCTATGGCTACACCTTC

J: TRBJ1-4
V: TRBV7-2
D: TRBD1
size: once
CDR3: CASSLGILGQGSEKLFF
DNA: TGTGCCAGCAGCTTAGGAATTTTGGGACAGGGAAGTGAAAAACTGTTTTTT

J: TRBJ1-1
V: TRBV28
D: NA
size: NA
CDR3: CASSSTGKTEAFF
DNA: TGTGCCAGCAGTTCCACGGGGAAGACTGAAGCTTTCTTT

J: TRBJ1-5
V: TRBV4-1
D: NA
size: NA
CDR3: CASSPTEDSNQPQHF
DNA: TGCGCCAGCAGCCCAACAGAAGATAGCAATCAGCCCCAGCATTTT

J: TRBJ2-7
V: TRBV5-6
D: TRBD1
size: NA
CDR3: CASSLEGGGEQYF
DNA: TGTGCCAGCAGCTTGGAAGGGGGCGGCGAGCAGTACTTC

J: TRBJ1-2
V: TRBV10-1
D: TRBD1
size: NA
CDR3: CASSESLGEGQGTVYGYTF
DNA: TGCGCCAGCAGTGAGTCTCTGGGGGAGGGACAGGGGACCGTCTATGGCTACACCTTC

J: TRBJ2-3
V: TRBV30
D: TRBD2
size: NA
CDR3: CAWSVRGGTDTQYF
DNA: TGTGCCTGGAGTGTTCGGGGGGGCACAGATACGCAGTATTTT

J: TRBJ2-1
V: TRBV7-6
D: TRBD1
size: NA
CDR3: CASSSIIRDRPHEQFF
DNA: TGTGCCAGCAGCTCAATAATCCGGGACAGGCCACATGAGCAGTTCTTC

J: TRBJ2-2
V: TRBV7-7
D: NA
size: once
CDR3: CASSYNYDGELFF
DNA: TGTGCCAGCAGCTATAACTATGACGGGGAGCTGTTTTTT

J: TRBJ1-1
V: TRBV5-1
D: NA
size: NA
CDR3: CASSLAPGSTEAFF
DNA: TGCGCCAGCAGCTTGGCCCCCGGTTCCACTGAAGCTTTCTTT

J: TRBJ1-3
V: TRBV30
D: NA
size: NA
CDR3: CAWSVLSGNTIYF
DNA: TGTGCCTGGAGTGTTCTATCTGGAAACACCATATATTTT